The rows below give T cell receptor beta chains drawn from one sample of a study of OX40 agonist ivuxolimab in advanced cancers. Clones were read by immunoSEQ multiplex PCR, and TCRdb kept only the in-frame ones, dropping some. The table has more than 60,000 clones, 86% seen once. The sample in question was CD4+ or CD8+ T cells sorted from blood, obtained in a trial of the OX40 agonist ivuxolimab. All receptors derive from an adult with an advanced solid tumor such as melanoma, head and neck, liver or kidney cancer. Both conserved end residues are part of each CDR3. A D gene is named only where the DNA matches it firmly. The size entry is marked missing in some rows and otherwise reads once, few, many or a size class.

d_call: TRBD1
clone_size: NA
j_call: TRBJ2-7
v_call: TRBV7-9
cdr3_nt: TGTGCCAGCAGCTTAGGTTGGGACAGGGGCGAGCAGTACTTC
cdr3_aa: CASSLGWDRGEQYF

d_call: NA
clone_size: NA
j_call: TRBJ1-3
v_call: TRBV9
cdr3_nt: TGTGCCAGCAGCGTAGAAGGGGAGGATGGAAACACCATATATTTT
cdr3_aa: CASSVEGEDGNTIYF

d_call: NA
clone_size: NA
j_call: TRBJ1-1
v_call: TRBV4-1
cdr3_nt: TGCGCCAGCAGCCAATCAGGGGTAGGGACTGAAGCTTTCTTT
cdr3_aa: CASSQSGVGTEAFF

d_call: NA
clone_size: NA
j_call: TRBJ2-3
v_call: TRBV5-1
cdr3_nt: TGCGCCAGCAGCCCGGAGGGACGGATCACAGATACGCAGTATTTT
cdr3_aa: CASSPEGRITDTQYF

d_call: NA
clone_size: NA
j_call: TRBJ1-2
v_call: TRBV10-3
cdr3_nt: TGTGCCATCAGTGAGCGGGACTTCGGCTACACCTTC
cdr3_aa: CAISERDFGYTF

d_call: NA
clone_size: NA
j_call: TRBJ2-1
v_call: TRBV25-1
cdr3_nt: TGTGCCAGCAGGGCGAGGGAGCGAAAAACGCAGTTCTTC
cdr3_aa: CASRARERKTQFF

d_call: TRBD1
clone_size: NA
j_call: TRBJ2-7
v_call: TRBV29-1
cdr3_nt: TGCAGCGTTGCCGGACAGGGAAAGTGGCAGTACTTC
cdr3_aa: CSVAGQGKWQYF

d_call: TRBD1
clone_size: NA
j_call: TRBJ1-2
v_call: TRBV6-5
cdr3_nt: TGTGCCAGCAGTGGGACAGGGGGAAGCGTCTATGGCTACACCTTC
cdr3_aa: CASSGTGGSVYGYTF

d_call: NA
clone_size: NA
j_call: TRBJ1-2
v_call: TRBV19
cdr3_nt: TGTGCCAGTAGTATAGAGAGTAGGGCGGACTACTATGGCTACACCTTC
cdr3_aa: CASSIESRADYYGYTF

d_call: TRBD1
clone_size: NA
j_call: TRBJ2-1
v_call: TRBV5-1
cdr3_nt: TGCGCCAGCAGCCCCGACAGGGCGAGCTCCTACAATGAGCAGTTCTTC
cdr3_aa: CASSPDRASSYNEQFF

d_call: NA
clone_size: NA
j_call: TRBJ2-7
v_call: TRBV6-1
cdr3_nt: TGTGCCAGCAGTGAAGCGGGTTTACCCTCCGGCGAGCAGTACTTC
cdr3_aa: CASSEAGLPSGEQYF

d_call: NA
clone_size: NA
j_call: TRBJ2-7
v_call: TRBV18
cdr3_nt: TGTGCCAGCTCACCTCGGCAGAGGGGTGGAGACGAGCAGTACTTC
cdr3_aa: CASSPRQRGGDEQYF

d_call: TRBD1
clone_size: once
j_call: TRBJ1-1
v_call: TRBV6-5
cdr3_nt: TGTGCCAGCAGCAGACAGGGGCGGTTCACTGAAGCTTTCTTT
cdr3_aa: CASSRQGRFTEAFF

d_call: NA
clone_size: NA
j_call: TRBJ2-5
v_call: TRBV7-6
cdr3_nt: TGTGCCAGCAGCCGCACGAGAGGGGAGTGGGAGACCCAGTACTTC
cdr3_aa: CASSRTRGEWETQYF

d_call: TRBD1
clone_size: NA
j_call: TRBJ2-3
v_call: TRBV4-2
cdr3_nt: TGTGCCAGCAGCCAAGAGGGACAGCAGGCAGATACGCAGTATTTT
cdr3_aa: CASSQEGQQADTQYF

d_call: TRBD2
clone_size: NA
j_call: TRBJ2-1
v_call: TRBV7-2
cdr3_nt: TGTGCCAGCAGCTTAGCGCCACTAGCGGGGGAAGGGTTCTTC
cdr3_aa: CASSLAPLAGEGFF

d_call: NA
clone_size: NA
j_call: TRBJ2-7
v_call: TRBV7-2
cdr3_nt: TGTGCCAGCAGCTTACTCAACGAGCAGTACTTC
cdr3_aa: CASSLLNEQYF

d_call: TRBD2
clone_size: NA
j_call: TRBJ2-7
v_call: TRBV7-9
cdr3_nt: TGTGCCAGCAGCCCATGGACTAGCGGGAGCTACGAGCAGTACTTC
cdr3_aa: CASSPWTSGSYEQYF

d_call: NA
clone_size: NA
j_call: TRBJ2-3
v_call: TRBV5-1
cdr3_nt: TGCGCCAGCAGCTTGGTAGGAGAGCGCACAGATACGCAGTATTTT
cdr3_aa: CASSLVGERTDTQYF

d_call: TRBD1
clone_size: NA
j_call: TRBJ2-3
v_call: TRBV7-2
cdr3_nt: TGTGCCAGCAGCTTAGGACAGGGTCCGGATACGCAGTATTTT
cdr3_aa: CASSLGQGPDTQYF

d_call: NA
clone_size: NA
j_call: TRBJ1-2
v_call: TRBV5-1
cdr3_nt: TGCGCCAGCAGCTTGGCGGGGGAAAAATATAACTATGGCTACACCTTC
cdr3_aa: CASSLAGEKYNYGYTF

d_call: NA
clone_size: NA
j_call: TRBJ2-7
v_call: TRBV18
cdr3_nt: TGTGCCAGCACAGCCGGGAGCAAAAGCTCCTACGAGCAGTACTTC
cdr3_aa: CASTAGSKSSYEQYF

d_call: NA
clone_size: NA
j_call: TRBJ1-5
v_call: TRBV19
cdr3_nt: TGTGCCAGTAGTATGCGGGGGACCGCTCAGCCCCAGCATTTT
cdr3_aa: CASSMRGTAQPQHF

d_call: TRBD1
clone_size: once
j_call: TRBJ1-5
v_call: TRBV30
cdr3_nt: TGTGCCTGGGCCGGGACAGGGGGTCAGCCCCAGCATTTT
cdr3_aa: CAWAGTGGQPQHF

d_call: NA
clone_size: NA
j_call: TRBJ2-5
v_call: TRBV7-2
cdr3_nt: TGTGCCAGCAGCTTAGGGTCTCAAGAGACCCAGTACTTC
cdr3_aa: CASSLGSQETQYF

d_call: NA
clone_size: NA
j_call: TRBJ2-3
v_call: TRBV7-2
cdr3_nt: TGTGCCAGCAGCGGCCGGGGGCACACAGATACGCAGTATTTT
cdr3_aa: CASSGRGHTDTQYF

d_call: NA
clone_size: NA
j_call: TRBJ1-1
v_call: TRBV18
cdr3_nt: TGTGCCAGCTCACCAGCGACGGACGATGAAGCTTTCTTT
cdr3_aa: CASSPATDDEAFF

d_call: TRBD1
clone_size: NA
j_call: TRBJ2-3
v_call: TRBV6-4
cdr3_nt: TGTGCCAGCAGTGAACTAATAACAGGGGGCACAGATACGCAGTATTTT
cdr3_aa: CASSELITGGTDTQYF

d_call: TRBD1
clone_size: NA
j_call: TRBJ1-4
v_call: TRBV7-9
cdr3_nt: TGTGCCAGCAGCTTTGTGGGACAGTCTAATGAAAAACTGTTTTTT
cdr3_aa: CASSFVGQSNEKLFF